The sequence of this T cell receptor (beta chain) was determined in a study of a mutant IDH1 vaccine in newly diagnosed glioma (dated by TCRdb to 2020 to 2023). Broadly, across the study: The roughly 33 treated patients were around 62% male and around 40% female, with a mean age of roughly 40 years. Prior to enrollment, standard therapy consisting of radiotherapy alone, temozolomide alone, or radiochemotherapy with temozolomide had been administered to patients, with the combination being received by most patients. Peripheral blood samples were drawn at six visits, namely V03 (baseline), V05, V07, V10, V12 and V13. For exploratory analyses, longitudinal TCRB deep sequencing was carried out in 25 treated patients wherever samples were available. Paper-wide results and their limitations: PBMC samples for TCRB deep sequencing were selected based on availability. The authors stated that sample limitations prevented analyses of patient blood samples from being reproduced. Immune responses induced by the vaccine were seen in roughly 92% of patients across multiple MHC alleles. No apparent relationship was observed between pseudoprogression and alterations in the top peripheral T cell clonotypes detected by TCRB sequencing.

The sample's time point label, in plain terms: baseline, week 1 (first vaccination visit). The intended sense of this specimen's treatment or condition label: pre-vaccination baseline after standard-of-care therapy. Donors had newly diagnosed WHO grade 3 or 4 IDH1-mutant astrocytomas with loss of nuclear ATRX. The samples were drawn from NOA16, a multicentre, single-arm, open-label phase I trial in Germany that tested a mutant IDH1 peptide vaccine in humans for the first time. For immunogenicity testing, the blood drawn at visit V03 was used as the baseline sample. The DNeasy Blood and Tissue Kit was used to extract genomic DNA from EDTA blood for TCRB sequencing. Via the germline V gene (reference sequence), CDR1 is LNHDA and CDR2 SQIVND. V ends up 6 bases short and J 2 bases short, with an unmatched junction base count of 2. Its CDR3 holds 13 amino acids, cysteine through phenylalanine. The entry retains the CDR3 DNA only, 39 bases that are in frame from base 1.

Turning to this clone: No cognate antigen has been identified for it. The record has no base qualities; no much larger clone is one base away.

The library was obtained by the immunoSEQ multiplex PCR assay. Rearranged TCR beta chain sequences were amplified using the hsTCRB Kit according to the manufacturer's protocol. TCRB libraries were sequenced on an Illumina MiSeq. Concerning the study's data processing: The kit vendor's proprietary platform handled demultiplexing, trimming and gene mapping. TCRdb mirrors the immuneACCESS table, restricted to in-frame sequences. Some clones are absent from its copies; in checked studies, under half trace to an unresolved V gene, and the reason for the others is unknown. Clonal size and the V and J genes are those of that table, whereas D and trimming came from the DNA. This sample lists 65,000 to 70,000 clones; just over 85% were detected once. 2.9% of the sample belongs to the ten largest clones.

The receptor was derived from a man aged 30-40 years with glioma. The material was PBMCs, obtained from a glioma patient treated with radiotherapy, temozolomide or both. The chain couples TRBV19 to TRBJ2-7; 9 middle bases align to TRBD2. The DNA sequence is given as TGTGCCAGTAGGACTAGCGGAACCTACGAGCAGTACTTC. Translated, it gives CASRTSGTYEQYF.